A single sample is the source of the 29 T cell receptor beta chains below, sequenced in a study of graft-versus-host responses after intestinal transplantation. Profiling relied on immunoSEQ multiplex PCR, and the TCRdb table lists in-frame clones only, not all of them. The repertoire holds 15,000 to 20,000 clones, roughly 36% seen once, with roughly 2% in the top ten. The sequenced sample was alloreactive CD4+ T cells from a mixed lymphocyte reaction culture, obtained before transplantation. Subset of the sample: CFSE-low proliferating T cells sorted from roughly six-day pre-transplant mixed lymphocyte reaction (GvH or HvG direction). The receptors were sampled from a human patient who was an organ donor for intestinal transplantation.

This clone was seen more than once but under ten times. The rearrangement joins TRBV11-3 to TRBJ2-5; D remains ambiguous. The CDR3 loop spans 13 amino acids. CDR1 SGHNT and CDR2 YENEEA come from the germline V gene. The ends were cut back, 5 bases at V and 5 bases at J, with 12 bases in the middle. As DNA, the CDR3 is TGTGCCAGCAGCCTCAATCTCCTGGAGACCCAGTACTTC. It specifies CASSLNLLETQYF. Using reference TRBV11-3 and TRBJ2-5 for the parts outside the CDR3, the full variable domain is EAGVVQSPRYKIIEKKQPVAFWCNPISGHNTLYWYLQNLGQGPELLIRYENEEAVDDSQLPKDRFSAERLKGVDSTLKIQPAELGDSAVYLCASSLNLLETQYFGPGTRLLVL.

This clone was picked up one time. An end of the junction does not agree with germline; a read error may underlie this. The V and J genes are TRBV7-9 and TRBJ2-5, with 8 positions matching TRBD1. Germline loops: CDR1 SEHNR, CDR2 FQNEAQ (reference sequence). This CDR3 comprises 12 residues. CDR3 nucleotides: TGTGCCAGCATCCGCCGGGACAGGAGACGGAACTTC. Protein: CASIRRDRRRNF.

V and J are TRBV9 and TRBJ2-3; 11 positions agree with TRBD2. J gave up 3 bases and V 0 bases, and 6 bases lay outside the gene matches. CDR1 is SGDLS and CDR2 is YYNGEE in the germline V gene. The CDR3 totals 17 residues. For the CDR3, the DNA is TGTGCCAGCAGCGTAGATGTTGGGACTAGCGGAACAGATACGCAGTATTTT. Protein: CASSVDVGTSGTDTQYF.

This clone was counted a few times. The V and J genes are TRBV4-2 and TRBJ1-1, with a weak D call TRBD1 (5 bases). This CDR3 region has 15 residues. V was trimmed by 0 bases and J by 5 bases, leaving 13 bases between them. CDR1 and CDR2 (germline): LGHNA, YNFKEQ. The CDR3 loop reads CASSQDSGGGTEAFF. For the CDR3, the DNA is TGTGCCAGCAGCCAAGATAGCGGGGGAGGGACTGAAGCTTTCTTT.

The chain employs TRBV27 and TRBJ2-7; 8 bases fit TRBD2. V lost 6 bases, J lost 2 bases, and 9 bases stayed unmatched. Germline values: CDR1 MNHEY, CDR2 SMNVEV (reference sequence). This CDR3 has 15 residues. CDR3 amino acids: CASSRDTSGAYEQYF. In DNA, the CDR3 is TGTGCCAGCAGCCGCGATACTAGCGGAGCCTACGAGCAGTACTTC.

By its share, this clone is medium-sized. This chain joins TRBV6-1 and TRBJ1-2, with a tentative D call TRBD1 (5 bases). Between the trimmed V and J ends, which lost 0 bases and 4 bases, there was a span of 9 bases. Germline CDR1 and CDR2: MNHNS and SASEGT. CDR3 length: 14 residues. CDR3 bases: TGTGCCAGCAGTGAAGCGAGAGGGGTCTATGGCTACACCTTC. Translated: CASSEARGVYGYTF.

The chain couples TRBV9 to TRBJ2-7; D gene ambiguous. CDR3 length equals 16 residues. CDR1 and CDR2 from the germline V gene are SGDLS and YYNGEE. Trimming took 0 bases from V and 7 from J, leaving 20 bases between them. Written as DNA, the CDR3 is TGTGCCAGCAGCGTAGGCAAAGTAGGGTCGGTCGGGGAGCAGTACTTC. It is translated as CASSVGKVGSVGEQYF. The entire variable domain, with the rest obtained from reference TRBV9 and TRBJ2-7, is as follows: DSGVTQTPKHLITATGQRVTLRCSPRSGDLSVYWYQQSLDQGLQFLIQYYNGEERAKGNILERFSAQQFPDLHSELNLSSLELGDSALYFCASSVGKVGSVGEQYFGPGTRLTVT.

CDR3 protein: CASSAQLASEQYF. The CDR3, as DNA: TGTGCCAGCAGTGCCCAGCTAGCGAGCGAGCAGTACTTC. The chain combines TRBV6-5 with TRBJ2-7; TRBD2 might be the D (6 bases). This CDR3 region has 13 residues. Germline V gene sequence: CDR1 MNHEY, CDR2 SVGAGI. The V gene lost 5 bases and the J gene lost 6 bases, with 14 bases spanning the gap.

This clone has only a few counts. In DNA form, the CDR3 reads TGTGCCAGCAGTCCAACACAAGACACTGAAGCTTTCTTT. Protein sequence: CASSPTQDTEAFF. The chain employs TRBV28 and TRBJ1-1; D is uncertain. The CDR3 covers 13 residues. Per germline, CDR1 MDHEN and CDR2 SYDVKM. Trimming removed 5 bases from V and 3 bases from J, with 10 bases in between.

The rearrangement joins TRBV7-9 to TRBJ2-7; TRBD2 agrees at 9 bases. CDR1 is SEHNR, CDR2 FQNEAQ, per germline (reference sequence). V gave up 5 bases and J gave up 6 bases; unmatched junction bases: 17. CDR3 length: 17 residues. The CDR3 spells CASSPEAIGGRAFEQYF. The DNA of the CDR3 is TGTGCCAGCAGCCCGGAAGCAATAGGCGGGAGGGCCTTCGAGCAGTACTTC. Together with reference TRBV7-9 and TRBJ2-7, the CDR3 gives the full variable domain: DTGVSQNPRHKITKRGQNVTFRCDPISEHNRLYWYRQTLGQGPEFLTYFQNEAQLEKSRLLSDRFSAERPKGSFSTLEIQRTEQGDSAMYLCASSPEAIGGRAFEQYFGPGTRLTVT.

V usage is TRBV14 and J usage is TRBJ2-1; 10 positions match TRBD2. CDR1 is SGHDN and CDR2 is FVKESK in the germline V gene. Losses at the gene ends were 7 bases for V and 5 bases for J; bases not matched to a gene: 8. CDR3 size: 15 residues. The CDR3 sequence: CASNKAGGLHNEQFF. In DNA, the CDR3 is TGTGCCAGCAACAAAGCGGGAGGGCTCCACAATGAGCAGTTCTTC.

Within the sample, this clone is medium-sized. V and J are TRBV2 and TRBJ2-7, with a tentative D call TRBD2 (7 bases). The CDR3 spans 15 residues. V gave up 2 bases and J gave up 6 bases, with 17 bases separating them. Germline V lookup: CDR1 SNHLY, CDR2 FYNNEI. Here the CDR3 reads CASSEWGGQGTEQYF. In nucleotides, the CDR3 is TGTGCCAGCAGTGAATGGGGGGGGCAGGGGACCGAGCAGTACTTC.

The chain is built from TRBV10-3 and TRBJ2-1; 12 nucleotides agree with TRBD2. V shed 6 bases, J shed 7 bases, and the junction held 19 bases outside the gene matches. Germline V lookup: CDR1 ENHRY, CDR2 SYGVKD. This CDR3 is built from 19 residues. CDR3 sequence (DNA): TGTGCCATCAGGGGACTAGCGGGCCAGGGTGAGGCTAAGGGGAATGAGCAGTTCTTC. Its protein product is CAIRGLAGQGEAKGNEQFF.

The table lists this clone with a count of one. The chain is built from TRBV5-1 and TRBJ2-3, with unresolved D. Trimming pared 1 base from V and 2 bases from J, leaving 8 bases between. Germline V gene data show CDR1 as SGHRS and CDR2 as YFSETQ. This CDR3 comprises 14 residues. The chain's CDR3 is CASSLSWVTDTQYF. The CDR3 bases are TGCGCCAGCAGCTTGTCCTGGGTCACAGATACGCAGTATTTT.

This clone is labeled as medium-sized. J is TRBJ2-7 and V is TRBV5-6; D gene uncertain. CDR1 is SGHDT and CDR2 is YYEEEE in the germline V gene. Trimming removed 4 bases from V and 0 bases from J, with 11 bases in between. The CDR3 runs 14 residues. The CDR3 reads CASSPDPFSYEQYF. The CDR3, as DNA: TGTGCCAGCAGCCCCGACCCCTTCTCCTACGAGCAGTACTTC.

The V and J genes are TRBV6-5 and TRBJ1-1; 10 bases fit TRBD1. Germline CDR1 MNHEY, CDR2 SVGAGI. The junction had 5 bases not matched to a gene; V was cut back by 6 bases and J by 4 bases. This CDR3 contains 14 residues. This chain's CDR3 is CASRMTGGPTEAFF. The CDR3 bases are TGTGCCAGCAGGATGACAGGGGGCCCCACTGAAGCTTTCTTT.

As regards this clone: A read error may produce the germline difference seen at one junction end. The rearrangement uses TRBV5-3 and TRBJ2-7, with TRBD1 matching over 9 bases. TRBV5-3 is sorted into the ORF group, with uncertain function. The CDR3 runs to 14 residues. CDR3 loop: CASSLRDRGYEQYF. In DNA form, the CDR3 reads TGTGCCAGCAGCTTGCGTGACAGGGGGTACGAGCAGTACTTC.

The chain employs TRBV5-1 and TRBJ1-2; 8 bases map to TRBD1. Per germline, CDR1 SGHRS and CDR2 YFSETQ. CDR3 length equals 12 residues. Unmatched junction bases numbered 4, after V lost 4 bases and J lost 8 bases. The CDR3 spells CASSQGAGGYTF. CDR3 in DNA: TGCGCCAGCAGCCAGGGGGCGGGAGGCTACACCTTC.

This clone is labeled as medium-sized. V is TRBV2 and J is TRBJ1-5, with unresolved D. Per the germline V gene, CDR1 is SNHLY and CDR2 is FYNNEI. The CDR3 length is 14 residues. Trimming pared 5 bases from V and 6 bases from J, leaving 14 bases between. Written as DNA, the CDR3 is TGTGCCAGCAGTCGGGATGACGCATTTCAGCCCCAGCATTTT. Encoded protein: CASSRDDAFQPQHF.

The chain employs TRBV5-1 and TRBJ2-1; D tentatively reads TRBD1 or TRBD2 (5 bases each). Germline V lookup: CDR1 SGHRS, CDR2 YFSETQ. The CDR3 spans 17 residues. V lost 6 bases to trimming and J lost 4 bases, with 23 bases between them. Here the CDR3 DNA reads TGCGCCAGCAATTCTCCTGGTGCCGGGACCCCTTACAATGAGCAGTTCTTC. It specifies CASNSPGAGTPYNEQFF.

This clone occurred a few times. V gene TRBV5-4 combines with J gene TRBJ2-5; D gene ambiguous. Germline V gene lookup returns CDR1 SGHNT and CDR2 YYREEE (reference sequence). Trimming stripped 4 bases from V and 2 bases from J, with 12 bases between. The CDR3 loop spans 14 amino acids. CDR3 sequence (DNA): TGTGCCAGCAGCCGAGCAGGCATACAAGAGACCCAGTACTTC. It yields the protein CASSRAGIQETQYF. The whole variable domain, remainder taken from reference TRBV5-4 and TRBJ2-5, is ETGVTQSPTHLIKTRGQQVTLRCSSQSGHNTVSWYQQALGQGPQFIFQYYREEENGRGNFPPRFSGLQFPNYSSELNVNALELDDSALYLCASSRAGIQETQYFGPGTRLLVL.

CDR3 sequence reads: CASSVSWGGYTEAFF. CDR3 nucleotide sequence: TGTGCCAGCAGTGTATCATGGGGAGGGTACACTGAAGCTTTCTTT. The genes are TRBV6-1 and TRBJ1-1, with D unresolved. V dropped 4 bases and J dropped 3 bases, with 15 bases sitting between them. There are 15 residues in the CDR3. Germline CDR1 reads MNHNS; CDR2 reads SASEGT.

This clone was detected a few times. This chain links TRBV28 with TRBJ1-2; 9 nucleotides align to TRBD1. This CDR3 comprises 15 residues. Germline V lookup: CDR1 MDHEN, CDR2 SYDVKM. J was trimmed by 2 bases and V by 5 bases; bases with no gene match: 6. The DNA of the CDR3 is TGTGCCAGCAGTCCCCCGGGACAGGGAAACTATGGCTACACCTTC. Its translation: CASSPPGQGNYGYTF.

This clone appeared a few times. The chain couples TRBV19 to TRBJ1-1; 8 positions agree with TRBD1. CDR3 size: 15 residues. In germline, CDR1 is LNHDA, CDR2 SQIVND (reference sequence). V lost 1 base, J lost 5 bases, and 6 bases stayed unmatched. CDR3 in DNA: TGTGCCAGTAGTATAGGCCAGGGGGCTTGGACTGAAGCTTTCTTT. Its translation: CASSIGQGAWTEAFF.

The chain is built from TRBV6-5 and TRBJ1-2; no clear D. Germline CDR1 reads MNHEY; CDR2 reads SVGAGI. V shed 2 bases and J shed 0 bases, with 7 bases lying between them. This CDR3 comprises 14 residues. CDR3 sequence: CASSYRLSNYGYTF. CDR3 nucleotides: TGTGCCAGCAGTTACAGATTATCTAACTATGGCTACACCTTC.

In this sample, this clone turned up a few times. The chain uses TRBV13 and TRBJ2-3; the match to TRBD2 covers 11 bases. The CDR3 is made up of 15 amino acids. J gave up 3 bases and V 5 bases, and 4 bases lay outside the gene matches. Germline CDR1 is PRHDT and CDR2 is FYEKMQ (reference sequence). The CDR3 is CASSPLAGGTDTQYF. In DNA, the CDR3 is TGTGCCAGCAGCCCCTTAGCGGGAGGGACAGATACGCAGTATTTT.

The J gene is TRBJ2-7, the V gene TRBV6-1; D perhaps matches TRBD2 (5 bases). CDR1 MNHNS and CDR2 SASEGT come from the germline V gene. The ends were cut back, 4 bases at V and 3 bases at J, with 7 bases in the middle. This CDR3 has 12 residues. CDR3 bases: TGTGCCAGCAGTGCCGGACTCTACGAGCAGTACTTC. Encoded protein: CASSAGLYEQYF.

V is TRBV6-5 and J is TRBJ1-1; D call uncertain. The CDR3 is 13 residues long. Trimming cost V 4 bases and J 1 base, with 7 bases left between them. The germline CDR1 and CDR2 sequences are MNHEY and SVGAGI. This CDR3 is CASSSLRNTEAFF. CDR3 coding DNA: TGTGCCAGCAGTTCGCTTAGGAACACTGAAGCTTTCTTT.

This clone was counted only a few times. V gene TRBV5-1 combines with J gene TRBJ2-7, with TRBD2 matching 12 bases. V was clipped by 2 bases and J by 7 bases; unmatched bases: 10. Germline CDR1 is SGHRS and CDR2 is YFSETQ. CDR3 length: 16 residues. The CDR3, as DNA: TGCGCCAGCAGCTTCCTAGCGGGGGGGCCCATACGGGAGCAGTACTTC. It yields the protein CASSFLAGGPIREQYF.